The 20 T cell receptor beta chains presented below share a single source sample, sequenced in a study of cytomegalovirus exposure and HLA in healthy donors. PCR amplification relied on 60 Vbeta primers (plus 13 Jbeta primers). Generated by immunoSEQ multiplex PCR, the TCRdb table keeps only in-frame clones and is missing some. The table records 120,000 to 150,000 clones, around 80% of them present only once. Sample: PBMCs. Receptors were obtained from a man aged 25 to 40 in good health and CMV-seronegative.

The chain couples TRBV2 to TRBJ2-7; possible D gene TRBD2, 6 bases. V was trimmed by 4 bases and J by 2 bases, leaving 15 bases between them. Germline-derived CDR1 and CDR2 are SNHLY and FYNNEI. The CDR3 totals 15 residues. The CDR3 DNA reads TGTGCCAGCAGTGTGGTTGGAGGGGAGGCCTACGAGCAGTACTTC. Its protein product is CASSVVGGEAYEQYF.

The chain recombines TRBV2 with TRBJ2-7; tentative D call: TRBD1 (5 bases). The CDR3 spans 13 residues. Germline CDR1 SNHLY, CDR2 FYNNEI. V was trimmed by 4 bases and J by 9 bases, leaving 16 bases between them. CDR3 sequence (DNA): TGTGCCAGCAGTGTATTAGGGGAAGGGCGGCAGTACTTC. This gives the protein CASSVLGEGRQYF.

The chain recombines TRBV5-6 with TRBJ1-5; the match to TRBD1 covers 7 bases. Losses at the gene ends were 2 bases for V and 4 bases for J; bases not matched to a gene: 6. Germline V gene sequence: CDR1 SGHDT, CDR2 YYEEEE. The CDR3 extends over 15 amino acids. The CDR3, as DNA: TGTGCCAGCAGCTTAAGGGACAGACAAAATCAGCCCCAGCATTTT. Translation gives CASSLRDRQNQPQHF.

This clone was seen more than once but under ten times. The gene calls are TRBV6-1 and TRBJ1-5; possible D gene TRBD1, 6 bases. Germline CDR1 reads MNHNS; CDR2 reads SASEGT. CDR3 length equals 14 residues. V lost 6 bases and J 4 bases, leaving 13 bases between the germline ends. CDR3 sequence (DNA): TGTGCCAGCAGCGGAACAGGGAATAATCAGCCCCAGCATTTT. It specifies CASSGTGNNQPQHF.

J is TRBJ2-2 and V is TRBV5-1, with 16 bases identical to TRBD2. From germline, CDR1 is SGHRS and CDR2 YFSETQ. Trimming removed 5 bases from V and 0 bases from J; junction bases left unmatched: 13. This CDR3 spans 21 amino acids. As DNA, the CDR3 is TGCGCCAGCAGTTTTATGCCGGGACTAGCGGGAGGGCCCACGAACACCGGGGAGCTGTTTTTT. As protein: CASSFMPGLAGGPTNTGELFF.

The chain combines TRBV27 with TRBJ1-5; 9 bases map to TRBD1. This CDR3 contains 15 residues. V lost 6 bases to trimming and J lost 4 bases; unmatched junction nucleotides: 7. Germline CDR1 reads MNHEY; CDR2 reads SMNVEV (reference sequence). Here the CDR3 reads CASSNRGQGNQPQHF. CDR3 sequence (DNA): TGTGCCAGCAGCAACAGGGGGCAGGGGAATCAGCCCCAGCATTTT.

The J gene is TRBJ1-2, the V gene TRBV5-4; D gene ambiguous. The germline V gene has CDR1 SGHNT and CDR2 YYREEE (reference sequence). The CDR3 has 16 amino acids. Trimming pared 6 bases from V and 6 bases from J, leaving 24 bases between. DNA of the CDR3: TGTGCCAGCAACCCGGGAGGGTCGGTAAGAGAGGATGGCTACACCTTC. Its translation is CASNPGGSVREDGYTF.

V and J are TRBV28 and TRBJ2-7; D possibly corresponds to TRBD1 (6 bases). The CDR3 covers 15 residues. V gave up 5 bases and J gave up 5 bases, with 19 bases separating them. Germline V gives CDR1 MDHEN, CDR2 SYDVKM. CDR3 sequence reads: CASSIPQGVVDEQYF. CDR3 bases: TGTGCCAGCAGTATCCCACAGGGTGTAGTCGACGAGCAGTACTTC.

The gene calls are TRBV10-3 and TRBJ1-2; TRBD1 aligns across 7 bases. Trimming cost V 0 bases and J 2 bases; bases outside gene matches: 0. The germline V gene encodes CDR1 ENHRY and CDR2 SYGVKD. The CDR3 is 14 amino acids. The CDR3 DNA sequence: TGTGCCATCAGTGAGTCGACAGGGAACTATGGCTACACCTTC. Its translation: CAISESTGNYGYTF.

The chain links TRBV7-8 to TRBJ1-2, with a tentative D call TRBD1 (6 bases). This CDR3 contains 16 residues. CDR1 and CDR2 from the germline V gene are SGHVS and FQNEAQ. V was clipped by 4 bases and J by 7 bases, with 22 bases between them. DNA for the CDR3: TGTGCCAGCAGCTCCTTAACAAGGGCAGGGGTCTTTGGCTACACCTTC. Translated: CASSSLTRAGVFGYTF.

The genes are TRBV5-4 and TRBJ1-1, with D maybe TRBD1 (5 bases). Germline lookup yields CDR1 SGHNT and CDR2 YYREEE (reference sequence). Trimming shortened V by 4 bases and J by 1 base, and 8 bases separated the two germline ends. The CDR3 has 13 amino acids. The CDR3 DNA reads as TGTGCCAGCAGCGGGCAGGGGAACACTGAAGCTTTCTTT. Translation: CASSGQGNTEAFF.

The table lists this clone with a few counts. A read error may produce the germline difference seen at one junction end. The chain has TRBV7-7 and TRBJ2-7, with 9 bases that match TRBD1. This CDR3 contains 13 residues. The germline V gene encodes CDR1 SSHAT and CDR2 FNYEAQ (reference sequence). The CDR3 bases are TGTGCTAGCAGCTTGGGACAGGGTGACGAGCAGTACTTC. Its protein is CASSLGQGDEQYF.

This chain links TRBV28 with TRBJ1-2; 8 bases align to TRBD1. J gave up 4 bases and V 8 bases, and 15 bases lay outside the gene matches. The CDR3 totals 16 residues. CDR1 MDHEN and CDR2 SYDVKM come from the germline V gene. This CDR3 is CASYDLTGGRAYGYTF. In DNA form, the CDR3 reads TGTGCCAGCTACGATCTAACAGGGGGTCGGGCCTATGGCTACACCTTC.

This chain connects TRBV30 to TRBJ2-3; TRBD2 matches at 10 bases. V was pared by 3 bases and J by 4 bases, with 7 bases of the junction left unmatched. The CDR3 sequence is 15 residues long. Germline V CDR1 and CDR2: GTSNPN, SVGIG (reference sequence). Here the CDR3 DNA reads TGTGCCTGGAGCGCTAGCGGGAGAGTGTCAGATACGCAGTATTTT. This encodes CAWSASGRVSDTQYF.

The chain has TRBV11-2 and TRBJ1-3, with D possibly being TRBD1 (5 bases). Germline V CDR1 and CDR2: SGHAT, FQNNGV. The V and J ends lost 6 bases and 3 bases respectively, with 18 bases between them. The CDR3 loop spans 16 amino acids. In DNA, the CDR3 is TGTGCCAGCAGGGGCTTCGACGGGGGGTATGGAAACACCATATATTTT. It specifies CASRGFDGGYGNTIYF.

The genes are TRBV29-1 and TRBJ2-4; 7 nucleotides match TRBD2. Trimming took 3 bases from V and 6 from J; bases not matched to a gene: 5. Germline assignment: CDR1 SQVTM and CDR2 ANQGSEA. The CDR3 length is 13 residues. CDR3 sequence: CSVDAGRGNIQYF. CDR3 nucleotide sequence: TGCAGCGTTGACGCAGGGAGGGGAAACATTCAGTACTTC. The whole variable domain, filled in from reference TRBV29-1 and TRBJ2-4, reads SAVISQKPSRDICQRGTSLTIQCQVDSQVTMMFWYRQQPGQSLTLIATANQGSEATYESGFVIDKFPISRPNLTFSTLTVSNMSPEDSSIYLCSVDAGRGNIQYFGAGTRLSVL.

The chain is built from TRBV28 and TRBJ2-5, with a possible D match to TRBD1 (7 bases). V lost 6 bases and J 5 bases, leaving 19 bases between the germline ends. The CDR3 has 15 residues. Germline CDR1 reads MDHEN; CDR2 reads SYDVKM. The DNA of the CDR3 is TGTGCCAGCAGCTTAGGAGGGGGCACGGGGGAGACCCAGTACTTC. Protein: CASSLGGGTGETQYF.

This clone was picked up a small number of times. This sequence joins TRBV7-9 and TRBJ2-7, with D tentatively TRBD2 (7 bases). Trimming stripped 5 bases from V and 4 bases from J, with 18 bases between. This CDR3 has 15 residues. The germline gives CDR1 SEHNR, CDR2 FQNEAQ (reference sequence). CDR3 region: CASSARPGRGYEQYF. The CDR3 DNA sequence: TGTGCCAGCAGCGCCAGGCCAGGGAGGGGGTACGAGCAGTACTTC.

The V call is TRBV2, the J call TRBJ2-5; 11 bases are a match to TRBD1. V shed 5 bases, J shed 5 bases, and the junction held 13 bases outside the gene matches. CDR1 and CDR2 from the germline V gene are SNHLY and FYNNEI. The CDR3 totals 17 residues. Here the CDR3 reads CASSSRPGQGDGETQYF. CDR3 DNA sequence: TGTGCCAGCAGTTCCCGCCCGGGACAGGGGGATGGGGAGACCCAGTACTTC.

The chain combines TRBV18 with TRBJ2-4, with D perhaps matching TRBD1 (5 bases). With 3 bases removed from V and 7 bases from J, the gap between germline ends came to 19 bases. This CDR3 has 16 amino acids. CDR1 is KGHSH and CDR2 is LQKENI in the germline V gene. CDR3 DNA sequence: TGTGCCAGCTCACCTTCCCTAGACAGTTATCGGAACATTCAGTACTTC. Its translation: CASSPSLDSYRNIQYF. The full variable domain, completed using reference TRBV18 and TRBJ2-4, is NAGVMQNPRHLVRRRGQEARLRCSPMKGHSHVYWYRQLPEEGLKFMVYLQKENIIDESGMPKERFSAEFPKEGPSILRIQQVVRGDSAAYFCASSPSLDSYRNIQYFGAGTRLSVL.